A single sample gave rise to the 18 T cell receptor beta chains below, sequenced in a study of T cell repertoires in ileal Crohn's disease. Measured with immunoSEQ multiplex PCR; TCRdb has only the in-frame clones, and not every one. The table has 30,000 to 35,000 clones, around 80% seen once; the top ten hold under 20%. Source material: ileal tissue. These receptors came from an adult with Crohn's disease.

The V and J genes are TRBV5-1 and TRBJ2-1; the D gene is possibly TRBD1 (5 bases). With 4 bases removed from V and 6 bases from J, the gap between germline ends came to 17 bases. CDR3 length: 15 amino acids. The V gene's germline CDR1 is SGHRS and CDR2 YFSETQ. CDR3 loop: CASSLTDRPGNEQFF. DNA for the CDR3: TGCGCCAGCAGCCTGACAGACCGACCTGGCAATGAGCAGTTCTTC. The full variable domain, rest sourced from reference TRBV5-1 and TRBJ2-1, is KAGVTQTPRYLIKTRGQQVTLSCSPISGHRSVSWYQQTPGQGLQFLFEYFSETQRNKGNFPGRFSGRQFSNSRSEMNVSTLELGDSALYLCASSLTDRPGNEQFFGPGTRLTVL.

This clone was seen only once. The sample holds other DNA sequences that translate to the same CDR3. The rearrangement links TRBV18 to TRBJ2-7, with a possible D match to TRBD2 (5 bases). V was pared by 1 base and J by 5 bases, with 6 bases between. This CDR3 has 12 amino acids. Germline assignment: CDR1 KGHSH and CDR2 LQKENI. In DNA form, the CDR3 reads TGTGCCAGCTCACCACTCGGGGACGAGCAGTACTTC. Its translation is CASSPLGDEQYF.

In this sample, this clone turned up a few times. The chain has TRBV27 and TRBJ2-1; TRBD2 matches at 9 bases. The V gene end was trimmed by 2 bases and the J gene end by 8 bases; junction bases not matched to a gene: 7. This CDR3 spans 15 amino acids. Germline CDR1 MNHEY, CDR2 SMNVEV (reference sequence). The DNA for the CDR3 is TGTGCCAGCAGTTTACAGCCTAGCGGGATATATGAGCAGTTCTTC. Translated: CASSLQPSGIYEQFF.

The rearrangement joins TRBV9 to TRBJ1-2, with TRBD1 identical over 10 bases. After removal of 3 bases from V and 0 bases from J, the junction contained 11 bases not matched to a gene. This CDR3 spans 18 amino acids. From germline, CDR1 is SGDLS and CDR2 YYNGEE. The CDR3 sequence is CASSGGQGSAGSNYGYTF. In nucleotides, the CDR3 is TGTGCCAGCAGCGGGGGACAGGGGTCAGCTGGCTCTAACTATGGCTACACCTTC.

The CDR3 spells CASRLTGTVGELFF. CDR3 nucleotides: TGTGCCAGCAGGCTGACAGGGACCGTCGGGGAGCTGTTTTTT. The V call is TRBV9, the J call TRBJ2-2; 7 bases agree with TRBD1. The ends lost 5 bases at V and 7 bases at J; junction bases unmatched: 8. Per germline, CDR1 SGDLS and CDR2 YYNGEE. CDR3 size: 14 residues.

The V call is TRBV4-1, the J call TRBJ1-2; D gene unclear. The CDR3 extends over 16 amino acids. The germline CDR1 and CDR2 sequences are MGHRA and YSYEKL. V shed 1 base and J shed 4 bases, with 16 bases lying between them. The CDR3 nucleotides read TGCGCCAGCAGCCAAGTAGTAGGCGGCAGTAGCTATGGCTACACCTTC. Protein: CASSQVVGGSSYGYTF.

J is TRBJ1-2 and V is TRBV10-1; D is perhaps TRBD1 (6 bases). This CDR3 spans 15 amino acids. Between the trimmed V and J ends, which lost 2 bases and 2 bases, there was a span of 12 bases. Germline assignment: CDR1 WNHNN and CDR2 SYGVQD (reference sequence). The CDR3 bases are TGCGCCAGCAGTGAGACGCTGACAGGCAACTATGGCTACACCTTC. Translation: CASSETLTGNYGYTF.

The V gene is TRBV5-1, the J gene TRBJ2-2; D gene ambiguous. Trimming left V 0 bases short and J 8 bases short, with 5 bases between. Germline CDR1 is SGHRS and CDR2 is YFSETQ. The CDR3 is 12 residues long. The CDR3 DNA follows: TGCGCCAGCAGCTTGGGCGCTGGGGAGCTGTTTTTT. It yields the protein CASSLGAGELFF.

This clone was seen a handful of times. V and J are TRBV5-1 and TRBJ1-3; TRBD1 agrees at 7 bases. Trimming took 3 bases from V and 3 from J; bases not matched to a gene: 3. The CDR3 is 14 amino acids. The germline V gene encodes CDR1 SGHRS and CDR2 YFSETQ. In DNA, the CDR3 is TGCGCCAGCAGCTACGACAGGGTTGGAAACACCATATATTTT. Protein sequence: CASSYDRVGNTIYF.

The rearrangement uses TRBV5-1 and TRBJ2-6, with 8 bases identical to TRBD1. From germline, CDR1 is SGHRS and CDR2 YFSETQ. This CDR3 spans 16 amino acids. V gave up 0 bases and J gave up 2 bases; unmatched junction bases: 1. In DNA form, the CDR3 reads TGCGCCAGCAGCTTGGAGGGACAGGCTGGGGCCAACGTCCTGACTTTC. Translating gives CASSLEGQAGANVLTF.

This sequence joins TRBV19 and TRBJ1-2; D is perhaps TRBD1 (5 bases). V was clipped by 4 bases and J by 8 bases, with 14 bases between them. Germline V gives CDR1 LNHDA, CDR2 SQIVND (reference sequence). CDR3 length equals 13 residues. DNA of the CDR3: TGTGCCAGTAGTACCCAGATTCACAGGGGCTACACCTTC. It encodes CASSTQIHRGYTF.

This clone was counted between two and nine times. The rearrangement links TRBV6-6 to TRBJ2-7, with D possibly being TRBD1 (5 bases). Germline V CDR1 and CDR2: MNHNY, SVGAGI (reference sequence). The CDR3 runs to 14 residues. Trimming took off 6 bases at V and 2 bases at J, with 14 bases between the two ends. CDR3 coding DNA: TGTGCCAGCAGCCAGATGCAGGGAACCTACGAGCAGTACTTC. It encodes CASSQMQGTYEQYF.

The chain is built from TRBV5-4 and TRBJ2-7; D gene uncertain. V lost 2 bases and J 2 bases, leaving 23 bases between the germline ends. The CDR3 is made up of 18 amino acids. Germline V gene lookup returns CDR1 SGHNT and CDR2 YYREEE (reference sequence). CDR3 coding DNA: TGTGCCAGCAGCTTCATCGTTTACCGCCACGTGGCAGCCTACGAGCAGTACTTC. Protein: CASSFIVYRHVAAYEQYF.

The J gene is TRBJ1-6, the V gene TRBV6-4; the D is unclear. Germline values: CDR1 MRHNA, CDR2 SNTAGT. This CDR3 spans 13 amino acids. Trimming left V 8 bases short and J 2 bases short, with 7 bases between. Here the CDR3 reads CASRETYNSPLHF. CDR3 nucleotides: TGTGCCAGCCGGGAAACCTATAATTCACCCCTCCACTTT.

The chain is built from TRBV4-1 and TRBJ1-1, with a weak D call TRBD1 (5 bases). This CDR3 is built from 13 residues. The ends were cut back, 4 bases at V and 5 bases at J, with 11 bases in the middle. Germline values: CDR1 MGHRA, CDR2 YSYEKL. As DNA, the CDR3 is TGCGCCAGCAGCCTAGTTGGGGGGACTGAAGCTTTCTTT. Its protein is CASSLVGGTEAFF.

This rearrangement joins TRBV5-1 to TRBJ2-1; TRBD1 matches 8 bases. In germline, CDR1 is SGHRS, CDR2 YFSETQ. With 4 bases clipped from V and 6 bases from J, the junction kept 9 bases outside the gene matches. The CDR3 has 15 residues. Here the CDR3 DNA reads TGCGCCAGCAGCCCCGGACAGGGTTGGATCAATGAGCAGTTCTTC. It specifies CASSPGQGWINEQFF.

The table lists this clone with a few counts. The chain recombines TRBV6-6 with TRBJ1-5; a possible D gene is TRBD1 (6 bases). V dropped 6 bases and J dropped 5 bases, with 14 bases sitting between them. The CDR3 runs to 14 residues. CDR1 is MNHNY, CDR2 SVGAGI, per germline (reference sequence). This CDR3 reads CASSPDRLYQPQHF. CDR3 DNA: TGTGCCAGCAGCCCCGACAGGTTATATCAGCCCCAGCATTTT.

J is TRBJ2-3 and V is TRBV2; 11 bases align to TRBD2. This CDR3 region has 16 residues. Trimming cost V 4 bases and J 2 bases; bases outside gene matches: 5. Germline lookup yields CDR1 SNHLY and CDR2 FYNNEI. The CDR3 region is CASSGGTSGYTDTQYF. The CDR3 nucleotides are TGTGCCAGCAGTGGGGGGACTAGCGGTTACACAGATACGCAGTATTTT.